These 28 T cell receptor beta chains originate from one sample sequenced in a study of blood T cell repertoires in COVID-19. Sequenced by immunoSEQ multiplex PCR; TCRdb stores in-frame clones only, minus some. In the table there are approximately 65,000 clones, more than 55% of which are singletons. The sample consisted of PBMCs or T cells enriched from blood (not recorded which). Source of these receptors: a woman aged 55-70 years who had been exposed to COVID-19.

V and J are TRBV24-1 and TRBJ1-3; weak D call: TRBD1 (5 bases). The CDR3 is 18 amino acids. Trimming left V 0 bases short and J 0 bases short, with 14 bases between. The germline CDR1 and CDR2 sequences are KGHDR and SFDVKD. The CDR3 loop is CATSDLKQGLSSGNTIYF. CDR3 coding DNA: TGTGCCACCAGTGATTTGAAGCAGGGCCTTTCCTCTGGAAACACCATATATTTT.

The V call is TRBV7-9, the J call TRBJ2-1; possible D gene TRBD2, 5 bases. The CDR3 sequence is 14 residues long. Germline V gene sequence: CDR1 SEHNR, CDR2 FQNEAQ (reference sequence). The ends were cut back, 1 base at V and 5 bases at J, with 9 bases in the middle. For the CDR3, the DNA is TGTGCCAGCAGCTTAGAAGGGAGAAACAATGAGCAGTTCTTC. Translation gives CASSLEGRNNEQFF.

The V gene is TRBV5-1, the J gene TRBJ2-2; 12 bases are shared with TRBD2. Germline CDR1 SGHRS, CDR2 YFSETQ. The CDR3 spans 16 residues. The V and J ends lost 5 bases and 6 bases, in that order; junction bases with no gene match: 8. The CDR3 DNA sequence: TGCGCCAGCAGGCGCTCCGGACTAGCGGGGTCCGGGGAGCTGTTTTTT. This codes for CASRRSGLAGSGELFF.

The V and J genes are TRBV5-1 and TRBJ2-7; D is uncertain. The ends were cut back, 0 bases at V and 5 bases at J, with 15 bases in the middle. Germline CDR1 is SGHRS and CDR2 is YFSETQ. There are 15 residues in the CDR3. Here the CDR3 reads CASSLEALSFNEQYF. The CDR3 nucleotides read TGCGCCAGCAGCTTGGAAGCCCTTTCCTTTAACGAGCAGTACTTC.

J is TRBJ1-3 and V is TRBV2, with D hard to call. This CDR3 has 15 amino acids. V was pared by 6 bases and J by 4 bases, with 16 bases between. Germline values: CDR1 SNHLY, CDR2 FYNNEI. CDR3 sequence (DNA): TGTGCCAGCAGGCGGCGGAGTGGCGGGGGAAACACCATATATTTT. Translation: CASRRRSGGGNTIYF.

This clone was counted between two and nine times. The CDR3 nucleotides read TGTGCCAGCAGCCCAGGGAGCACAGATACGCAGTATTTT. Protein product: CASSPGSTDTQYF. The chain couples TRBV9 to TRBJ2-3, with D tentatively TRBD1 (5 bases). There are 13 residues in the CDR3. The V gene's germline CDR1 is SGDLS and CDR2 YYNGEE. V lost 4 bases to trimming and J lost 0 bases, with 6 bases between them.

The genes are TRBV9 and TRBJ2-5; no reliable D call. This CDR3 region has 14 residues. Trimming took off 3 bases at V and 2 bases at J, with 11 bases between the two ends. Germline lookup yields CDR1 SGDLS and CDR2 YYNGEE. The CDR3 sequence: CASSGFGVQETQYF. As DNA, the CDR3 is TGTGCCAGCAGCGGGTTCGGAGTTCAAGAGACCCAGTACTTC.

The chain links TRBV3-1 (or the pseudogene TRBV3-2) to TRBJ2-3, with TRBD1 matching over 8 bases. V lost 7 bases to trimming and J lost 5 bases; unmatched junction nucleotides: 5. There are 13 residues in the CDR3. The V gene's germline CDR1 is LGHDT and CDR2 YNNKEL (reference sequence). The CDR3 here is CASTRTGKDTQYF. The CDR3 coding sequence is TGTGCCAGCACCCGGACAGGGAAAGATACGCAGTATTTT.

J is TRBJ2-3 and V is TRBV5-1, with 8 positions matching TRBD1. The germline V gene has CDR1 SGHRS and CDR2 YFSETQ. The junction had 5 bases not matched to a gene; V was cut back by 3 bases and J by 2 bases. This CDR3 is 15 amino acids long. Here the CDR3 DNA reads TGCGCCAGCAGCTCGGGACAGGCGATCACAGATACGCAGTATTTT. Residues: CASSSGQAITDTQYF.

The chain recombines TRBV28 with TRBJ1-5; TRBD1 might be the D (6 bases). The germline CDR1 and CDR2 sequences are MDHEN and SYDVKM. V lost 1 base and J lost 0, with 13 bases in between. The CDR3 has 17 amino acids. CDR3 DNA: TGTGCCAGCAGTTTATCCTCCGGGACAATTAGCAATCAGCCCCAGCATTTT. Translation gives CASSLSSGTISNQPQHF.

The J gene is TRBJ2-3, the V gene TRBV18; D perhaps matches TRBD2 (6 bases). Germline loops: CDR1 KGHSH, CDR2 LQKENI. V shed 4 bases and J shed 4 bases, with 12 bases lying between them. This CDR3 has 14 amino acids. CDR3 coding DNA: TGTGCCAGCTCACGCGGGCGGGAAGCAGATACGCAGTATTTT. Protein sequence: CASSRGREADTQYF.

The V and J genes are TRBV19 and TRBJ1-4; 10 bases fit TRBD1. V trimming: 3 bases; J trimming: 12 bases; junction bases outside the gene matches: 10. The CDR3 totals 15 residues. Germline CDR1 LNHDA, CDR2 SQIVND (reference sequence). The CDR3 spells CASSIPRQGAEELFF. The CDR3 nucleotides are TGTGCCAGTAGTATCCCTCGACAGGGGGCCGAGGAACTGTTTTTT.

The V call is TRBV14, the J call TRBJ1-1; D remains ambiguous. Germline values: CDR1 SGHDN, CDR2 FVKESK. This CDR3 is 13 amino acids long. With 3 bases removed from V and 0 bases from J, the gap between germline ends came to 5 bases. In DNA, the CDR3 is TGTGCCAGCAGCCAGTGGCTGAACACTGAAGCTTTCTTT. This translates into CASSQWLNTEAFF.

The chain recombines TRBV27 with TRBJ1-2; TRBD1 is a possible D gene (5 bases). The germline V and J ends were trimmed by 6 bases and 0 bases, with 8 bases remaining between them. Germline V gene lookup returns CDR1 MNHEY and CDR2 SMNVEV (reference sequence). CDR3 length: 13 amino acids. CDR3 coding DNA: TGTGCCAGCAGCAGGGTACCTAACTATGGCTACACCTTC. Its translation is CASSRVPNYGYTF.

This clone was observed a handful of times. The CDR3 spells CAISERGGDQPQHF. Written as DNA, the CDR3 is TGTGCCATCAGCGAGAGAGGGGGGGATCAGCCCCAGCATTTT. The chain recombines TRBV10-3 with TRBJ1-5, with D perhaps TRBD1 (6 bases). V gave up 6 bases and J gave up 5 bases, with 14 bases separating them. CDR1 is ENHRY, CDR2 SYGVKD, per germline. The CDR3 spans 14 residues.

The V gene is TRBV5-1, the J gene TRBJ2-7; D call uncertain. Germline CDR1 reads SGHRS; CDR2 reads YFSETQ. Between the trimmed V and J ends, which lost 4 bases and 5 bases, there was a span of 16 bases. This CDR3 has 14 amino acids. In nucleotides, the CDR3 is TGCGCCAGCAGCCCCACTATGTTTTCGCACGAGCAGTACTTC. Its protein product is CASSPTMFSHEQYF.

J is TRBJ1-2 and V is TRBV19; D perhaps matches TRBD1 (5 bases). Germline V lookup: CDR1 LNHDA, CDR2 SQIVND (reference sequence). V gave up 5 bases and J gave up 7 bases, with 14 bases separating them. The CDR3 sequence is 13 residues long. This CDR3 is CASSSRGIAGYTF. In nucleotides, the CDR3 is TGTGCCAGTAGTTCGCGGGGGATCGCTGGCTACACCTTC. The full variable domain, with the rest looked up from reference TRBV19 and TRBJ1-2, is DGGITQSPKYLFRKEGQNVTLSCEQNLNHDAMYWYRQDPGQGLRLIYYSQIVNDFQKGDIAEGYSVSREKKESFPLTVTSAQKNPTAFYLCASSSRGIAGYTFGSGTRLTVV.

CDR3 protein: CASSISELEYGYTF. CDR3 bases: TGTGCCAGTAGTATTTCAGAACTGGAGTATGGCTACACCTTC. The chain is built from TRBV19 and TRBJ1-2; no clear D gene. CDR3 length: 14 amino acids. Trimming left V 3 bases short and J 5 bases short, with 13 bases between. Germline CDR1 reads LNHDA; CDR2 reads SQIVND (reference sequence).

The chain combines TRBV10-2 with TRBJ1-2, with 8 nucleotides matching TRBD1. CDR1 WSHSY and CDR2 SAAADI come from the germline V gene. V shed 2 bases and J 2 bases; nucleotides not matched to a gene: 4. The CDR3 extends over 15 amino acids. Written as DNA, the CDR3 is TGCGCCAGCAGTGAGGGGACAGGCATCAACTATGGCTACACCTTC. Translating gives CASSEGTGINYGYTF.

The table lists this clone with a few counts. V usage is TRBV28 and J usage is TRBJ1-5; possible D gene TRBD1, 5 bases. Looked up from germline, CDR1 is MDHEN and CDR2 is SYDVKM. The CDR3 spans 16 residues. V lost 4 bases and J 7 bases, leaving 20 bases between the germline ends. The CDR3 DNA is TGTGCCAGCAGTTCTGGGTCAGGGTTTGGAGGGCAGCCCCAGCATTTT. This sequence encodes CASSSGSGFGGQPQHF.

This clone came up a few times. The chain joins TRBV6-5 to TRBJ1-5, with TRBD1 matching over 10 bases. CDR1 MNHEY and CDR2 SVGAGI come from the germline V gene. V shed 5 bases and J 7 bases; nucleotides not matched to a gene: 8. CDR3 size: 15 residues. In DNA form, the CDR3 reads TGTGCCAGCAGTAACACCGGGACAGGGGCCCAGCCCCAGCATTTT. Encoded protein: CASSNTGTGAQPQHF.

This chain joins TRBV19 and TRBJ1-1, with a tentative D call TRBD1 (5 bases). CDR1 and CDR2 from the germline V gene are LNHDA and SQIVND (reference sequence). V shed 5 bases and J shed 3 bases, with 16 bases lying between them. This CDR3 has 15 residues. CDR3 protein: CASSSGTPGDTEAFF. CDR3 sequence (DNA): TGTGCCAGTAGTTCCGGGACCCCGGGGGACACTGAAGCTTTCTTT.

This clone was recorded at least ten times. The sample has other DNA sequences that encode this CDR3 too. The chain recombines TRBV10-1 with TRBJ2-2, with 7 positions matching TRBD2. Germline trimming cut 6 bases from V and 4 bases from J; bases unmatched to any gene: 2. This CDR3 is built from 13 residues. The germline V gene has CDR1 WNHNN and CDR2 SYGVQD (reference sequence). CDR3 sequence: CASSSSGTGELFF. The CDR3 coding sequence is TGCGCCAGCAGCTCTAGCGGCACCGGGGAGCTGTTTTTT.

As to this clone: This may stem from a read error, because a much larger clone lies one nucleotide away. This specimen includes other DNA sequences encoding the same CDR3. The chain has TRBV13 and TRBJ1-6; TRBD1 is a possible D gene (6 bases). In germline, CDR1 is PRHDT, CDR2 FYEKMQ (reference sequence). The CDR3 spans 13 residues. Between the trimmed V and J ends, which lost 0 bases and 15 bases, there was a span of 12 bases. CDR3 sequence: CASSLGGGDHLHF. The CDR3 DNA follows: TGTGCCAGCAGCTTAGGAGGGGGGGACCACCTCCACTTT.

This clone was detected only a few times. V and J are TRBV5-1 and TRBJ2-7; 8 nucleotides agree with TRBD2. J was trimmed by 6 bases and V by 4 bases; bases with no gene match: 9. The CDR3 has 14 amino acids. In germline, CDR1 is SGHRS, CDR2 YFSETQ. DNA of the CDR3: TGCGCCAGCAGCCATGGACTAGCAGAGTTCGAGCAGTACTTC. The encoded protein is CASSHGLAEFEQYF.

This chain links TRBV14 with TRBJ1-4; D unresolved. CDR3 size: 14 residues. Trimming left V 4 bases short and J 5 bases short, with 11 bases between. The germline CDR1 and CDR2 sequences are SGHDN and FVKESK. The CDR3 nucleotides are TGTGCCAGCAGCCCGGTGAATGAAAATGAAAAACTGTTTTTT. Translating gives CASSPVNENEKLFF.

This clone has a handful of counts. This rearrangement joins TRBV30 to TRBJ2-3; 8 bases align to TRBD2. Germline lookup yields CDR1 GTSNPN and CDR2 SVGIG (reference sequence). Trimming removed 2 bases from V and 4 bases from J; junction bases left unmatched: 14. This CDR3 comprises 17 residues. CDR3 protein: CAWSFLAGGLGADTQYF. DNA of the CDR3: TGTGCCTGGAGTTTTCTAGCGGGCGGTCTAGGCGCAGATACGCAGTATTTT.

The chain is built from TRBV18 and TRBJ1-1; no definite D call. CDR3 length: 13 residues. The germline V gene encodes CDR1 KGHSH and CDR2 LQKENI. V was trimmed by 3 bases and J by 2 bases, leaving 7 bases between them. The CDR3 DNA follows: TGTGCCAGCTCACCGCTAGCCAACACTGAAGCTTTCTTT. Its protein is CASSPLANTEAFF. The variable domain in full, with the rest retrieved from reference TRBV18 and TRBJ1-1, is NAGVMQNPRHLVRRRGQEARLRCSPMKGHSHVYWYRQLPEEGLKFMVYLQKENIIDESGMPKERFSAEFPKEGPSILRIQQVVRGDSAAYFCASSPLANTEAFFGQGTRLTVV.